This T cell receptor (beta chain) was captured by sequencing in a study of T cells in Graves' hyperthyroidism and ophthalmopathy. Diagnoses were made from clinical symptoms, serum measures (thyroxine and TRAb), thyroid ultrasound and orbital computed tomography. Germline trimming cut 5 bases from V and 1 base from J; bases unmatched to any gene: 5. This CDR3 contains 14 residues. CDR1 and CDR2 from the germline V gene are DFQATT and SNEGSKA (reference sequence). The TCR beta CDR3 regions underwent amplification using RNA transcripts as the source. The primer set for the first-round RT-PCR of the TCR CDR3 was HTBI. Via MiXCR, TCRdb re-called the multiplex PCR reads, giving one row per CDR3 protein. The table includes about 760,000 distinct CDR3 sequences, 35% detected once. This clonotype was seen repeatedly, ten times or more.

The sequenced sample was blood. V gene TRBV20-1 combines with J gene TRBJ1-1; the match to TRBD1 covers 9 bases. The TCR was taken from a woman aged 35 to 49 with Graves' hyperthyroidism. The CDR3 DNA reads as TGCAGTGCTGACCGGGACAGGGCGAACACTGAAGCTTTCTTT. It specifies CSADRDRANTEAFF.